A selection of T cell receptor beta chains follows, all from one sample in a study of shared clonotypes between healthy human individuals. The data were produced by immunoSEQ multiplex PCR, yet TCRdb's version contains in-frame clones alone and is incomplete. The table records 2,500,000 or so clones, 85% to 95% of them present only once. Sample: naive CD4+ T cells from PBMCs. The receptors come from a man between 18 and 29 years old in good health. Some clones in this sample may be carry-over from other donors' samples. CDR3s include the opening cysteine and the closing phenylalanine or tryptophan. Fields, in order: J gene, CDR3 length, D gene, V gene, CDR3 DNA, CDR3 protein. A D gene is named only where the DNA matches it firmly.

j_gene: TRBJ1-5
len: 15
d_gene: -
v_gene: TRBV18
CDR3nt: TGTGCCAGCTCAATTAACTGGGGTACAAATCAGCCCCAGCATTTT
CDR3aa: CASSINWGTNQPQHF

j_gene: TRBJ1-2
len: 13
d_gene: TRBD1
v_gene: TRBV5-1
CDR3nt: TGCGCCAGCAACCCCGGGACAGGGTTTGGCTACACCTTC
CDR3aa: CASNPGTGFGYTF

j_gene: TRBJ1-3
len: 15
d_gene: TRBD1
v_gene: TRBV18
CDR3nt: TGTGCCAGCTCACTCGGACAGGGTTTTGGAAACACCATATATTTT
CDR3aa: CASSLGQGFGNTIYF

j_gene: TRBJ2-7
len: 15
d_gene: TRBD1
v_gene: TRBV9
CDR3nt: TGTGCCAGCAGCCCGAGACAGGGGGACTCTGACGAGCAGTACTTC
CDR3aa: CASSPRQGDSDEQYF

j_gene: TRBJ2-1
len: 17
d_gene: TRBD2
v_gene: TRBV19
CDR3nt: TGTGCCAGTAGGGGGCTAGCGGGAGCCGACTCCTACAATGAGCAGTTCTTC
CDR3aa: CASRGLAGADSYNEQFF

j_gene: TRBJ2-1
len: 16
d_gene: TRBD2
v_gene: TRBV5-1
CDR3nt: TGCGCCAGCAGCTCGGGACTAGCGGGGTCCTACAATGAGCAGTTCTTC
CDR3aa: CASSSGLAGSYNEQFF

j_gene: TRBJ2-2
len: 15
d_gene: TRBD2
v_gene: TRBV6-5
CDR3nt: TGTGCCAGCAGTCGACTAGCGTTGAACACCGGGGAGCTGTTTTTT
CDR3aa: CASSRLALNTGELFF

j_gene: TRBJ2-7
len: 17
d_gene: -
v_gene: TRBV4-1
CDR3nt: TGCGCCAGCAGCCAAGTGGGGCGGCGGGCCCATTCCTACGAGCAGTACTTC
CDR3aa: CASSQVGRRAHSYEQYF

j_gene: TRBJ2-5
len: 13
d_gene: -
v_gene: TRBV9
CDR3nt: TGTGCCAGCAGCGGTTTGCTGCAAGAGACCCAGTACTTC
CDR3aa: CASSGLLQETQYF

j_gene: TRBJ1-5
len: 17
d_gene: -
v_gene: TRBV28
CDR3nt: TGTGCCAGCAGTCCGACCAGTTTCGGGGATAGCAATCAGCCCCAGCATTTT
CDR3aa: CASSPTSFGDSNQPQHF

j_gene: TRBJ2-7
len: 15
d_gene: -
v_gene: TRBV19
CDR3nt: TGTGCCAGTAGAACGGGCGAGGGACGCTCCTACGAGCAGTACTTC
CDR3aa: CASRTGEGRSYEQYF

j_gene: TRBJ2-1
len: 16
d_gene: TRBD2
v_gene: TRBV30
CDR3nt: TGTGCCTGGAGAGGGATAGCGGGAGGGCCGTTCAATGAGCAGTTCTTC
CDR3aa: CAWRGIAGGPFNEQFF

j_gene: TRBJ1-3
len: 15
d_gene: TRBD1
v_gene: TRBV7-2
CDR3nt: TGTGCCAGCAGCCTAGGACAGGGCCCTGGAAACACCATATATTTT
CDR3aa: CASSLGQGPGNTIYF

j_gene: TRBJ1-1
len: 13
d_gene: -
v_gene: TRBV7-9
CDR3nt: TGTGCCAGCAGCTTTAGAGAGGACACTGAAGCTTTCTTT
CDR3aa: CASSFREDTEAFF

j_gene: TRBJ1-6
len: 16
d_gene: -
v_gene: TRBV4-1
CDR3nt: TGCGCCAGCAGCCAAGATTTCGGCGGATATAATTCACCCCTCCACTTT
CDR3aa: CASSQDFGGYNSPLHF

j_gene: TRBJ2-7
len: 12
d_gene: -
v_gene: TRBV2
CDR3nt: TGTGCCAGCACTAGGGACTCCTACGAGCAGTACTTC
CDR3aa: CASTRDSYEQYF